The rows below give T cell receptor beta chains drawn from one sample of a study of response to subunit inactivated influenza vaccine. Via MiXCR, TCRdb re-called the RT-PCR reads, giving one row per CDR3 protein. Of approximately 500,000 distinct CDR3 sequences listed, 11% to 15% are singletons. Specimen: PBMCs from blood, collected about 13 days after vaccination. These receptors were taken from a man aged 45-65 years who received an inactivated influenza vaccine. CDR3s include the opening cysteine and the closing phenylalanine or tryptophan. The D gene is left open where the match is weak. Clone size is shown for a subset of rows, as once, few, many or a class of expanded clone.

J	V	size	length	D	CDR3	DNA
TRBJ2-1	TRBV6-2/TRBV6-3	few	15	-	CASSYVGPIATEQFF	TGTGCCAGCAGTTACGTCGGACCAATAGCTACGGAGCAGTTCTTC
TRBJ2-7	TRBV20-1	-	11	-	CSALGGYEQYF	TGCAGTGCCCTTGGCGGGTACGAGCAGTACTTC
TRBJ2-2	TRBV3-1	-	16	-	CASSQRIGWNTGELFF	TGTGCCAGCAGCCAGCGAATCGGCTGGAACACCGGGGAGCTGTTTTTT
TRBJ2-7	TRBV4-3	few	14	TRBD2	CASSQVLAGAEQYF	TGCGCCAGCAGCCAAGTGCTAGCGGGGGCCGAGCAGTACTTC
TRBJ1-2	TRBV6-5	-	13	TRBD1	CASSYTGGHGYTF	TGTGCCAGCAGTTATACAGGGGGGCATGGCTACACCTTC
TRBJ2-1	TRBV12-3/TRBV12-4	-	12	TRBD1	CASRGGQGKQFF	TGTGCCAGCAGGGGGGGACAGGGGAAGCAGTTCTTC
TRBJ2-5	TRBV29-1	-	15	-	CSVEGGMADQETQYF	TGCAGCGTTGAAGGAGGGATGGCGGACCAAGAGACCCAGTACTTC
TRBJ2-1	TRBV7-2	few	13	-	CASSFTSFNEQFF	TGTGCCAGCAGCTTTACTAGTTTCAATGAGCAGTTCTTC
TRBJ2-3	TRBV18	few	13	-	CASADSLSDTQYF	TGTGCCAGCGCGGACAGTCTTTCAGATACGCAGTATTTT
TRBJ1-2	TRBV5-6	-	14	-	CASIVTDRNYGYTF	TGTGCCAGCATCGTAACCGACAGAAACTATGGCTACACCTTC
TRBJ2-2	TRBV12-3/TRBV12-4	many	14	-	CASTLDRNTGELFF	TGTGCCAGCACCCTCGACAGGAACACCGGGGAGCTGTTTTTT
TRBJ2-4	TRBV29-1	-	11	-	CSVGGKNIQYF	TGCAGCGTAGGAGGCAAAAACATTCAGTACTTC
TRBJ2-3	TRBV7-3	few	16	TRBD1	CASSLMGTASTDTQYF	TGTGCCAGCAGCTTAATGGGGACAGCTAGCACAGATACGCAGTATTTT
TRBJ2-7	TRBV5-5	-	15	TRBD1	CASSQVWDRSYEQYF	TGTGCCAGCAGCCAAGTTTGGGACAGAAGCTACGAGCAGTACTTC
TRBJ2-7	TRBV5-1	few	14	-	CASSLTGKRDEQYF	TGCGCCAGCAGCTTAACTGGGAAACGCGACGAGCAGTACTTC
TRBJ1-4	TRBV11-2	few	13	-	CASSSDGHEKLFF	TGTGCCAGCAGTTCGGACGGTCATGAAAAACTGTTTTTT
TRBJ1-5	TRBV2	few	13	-	CASKGSGDQPQHF	TGTGCCAGCAAAGGTTCAGGGGATCAGCCCCAGCATTTT
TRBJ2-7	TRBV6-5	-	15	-	CASSYPQTGTYEQYF	TGTGCCAGCAGTTATCCTCAAACAGGCACCTACGAGCAGTACTTC
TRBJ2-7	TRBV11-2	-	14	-	CASSLNRRSYEQYF	TGTGCCAGCAGCTTAAACAGGCGCTCCTACGAGCAGTACTTC
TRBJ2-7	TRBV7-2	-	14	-	CASSDTTTSYEQYF	TGTGCCAGCAGCGACACAACCACCTCCTACGAGCAGTACTTC
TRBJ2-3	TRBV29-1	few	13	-	CSVEAGRTDTQYF	TGCAGCGTTGAAGCGGGACGCACAGATACGCAGTATTTT
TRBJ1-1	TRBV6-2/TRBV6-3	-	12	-	CASRTGYTEAFF	TGTGCCAGCAGGACAGGATACACTGAAGCTTTCTTT
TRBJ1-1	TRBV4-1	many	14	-	CASSQGGLNTEAFF	TGCGCCAGCAGCCAAGGGGGGTTGAACACTGAAGCTTTCTTT
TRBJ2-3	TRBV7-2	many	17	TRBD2	CASSPVTSGGAGDTQYF	TGTGCCAGCAGCCCCGTGACTAGCGGGGGGGCAGGGGATACGCAGTATTTT
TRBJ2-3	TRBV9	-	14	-	CASSVEGLTDTQYF	TGTGCCAGCAGCGTAGAAGGACTTACAGATACGCAGTATTTT
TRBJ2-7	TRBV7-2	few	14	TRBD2	CASSLERGHYEQYF	TGTGCCAGCAGCTTAGAGCGGGGGCACTACGAGCAGTACTTC
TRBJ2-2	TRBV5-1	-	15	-	CASSSVAGSSGELFF	TGCGCCAGCAGCTCGGTGGCGGGATCGTCCGGGGAGCTGTTTTTT
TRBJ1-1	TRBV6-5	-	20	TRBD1	CASRPTFDRVKAQPNTEAFF	TGTGCCAGCAGACCCACATTCGACAGGGTAAAGGCACAACCGAACACTGAAGCTTTCTTT
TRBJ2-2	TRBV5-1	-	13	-	CASSIGPTGEPFF	TGCGCCAGCAGTATCGGACCTACCGGGGAGCCGTTTTTT